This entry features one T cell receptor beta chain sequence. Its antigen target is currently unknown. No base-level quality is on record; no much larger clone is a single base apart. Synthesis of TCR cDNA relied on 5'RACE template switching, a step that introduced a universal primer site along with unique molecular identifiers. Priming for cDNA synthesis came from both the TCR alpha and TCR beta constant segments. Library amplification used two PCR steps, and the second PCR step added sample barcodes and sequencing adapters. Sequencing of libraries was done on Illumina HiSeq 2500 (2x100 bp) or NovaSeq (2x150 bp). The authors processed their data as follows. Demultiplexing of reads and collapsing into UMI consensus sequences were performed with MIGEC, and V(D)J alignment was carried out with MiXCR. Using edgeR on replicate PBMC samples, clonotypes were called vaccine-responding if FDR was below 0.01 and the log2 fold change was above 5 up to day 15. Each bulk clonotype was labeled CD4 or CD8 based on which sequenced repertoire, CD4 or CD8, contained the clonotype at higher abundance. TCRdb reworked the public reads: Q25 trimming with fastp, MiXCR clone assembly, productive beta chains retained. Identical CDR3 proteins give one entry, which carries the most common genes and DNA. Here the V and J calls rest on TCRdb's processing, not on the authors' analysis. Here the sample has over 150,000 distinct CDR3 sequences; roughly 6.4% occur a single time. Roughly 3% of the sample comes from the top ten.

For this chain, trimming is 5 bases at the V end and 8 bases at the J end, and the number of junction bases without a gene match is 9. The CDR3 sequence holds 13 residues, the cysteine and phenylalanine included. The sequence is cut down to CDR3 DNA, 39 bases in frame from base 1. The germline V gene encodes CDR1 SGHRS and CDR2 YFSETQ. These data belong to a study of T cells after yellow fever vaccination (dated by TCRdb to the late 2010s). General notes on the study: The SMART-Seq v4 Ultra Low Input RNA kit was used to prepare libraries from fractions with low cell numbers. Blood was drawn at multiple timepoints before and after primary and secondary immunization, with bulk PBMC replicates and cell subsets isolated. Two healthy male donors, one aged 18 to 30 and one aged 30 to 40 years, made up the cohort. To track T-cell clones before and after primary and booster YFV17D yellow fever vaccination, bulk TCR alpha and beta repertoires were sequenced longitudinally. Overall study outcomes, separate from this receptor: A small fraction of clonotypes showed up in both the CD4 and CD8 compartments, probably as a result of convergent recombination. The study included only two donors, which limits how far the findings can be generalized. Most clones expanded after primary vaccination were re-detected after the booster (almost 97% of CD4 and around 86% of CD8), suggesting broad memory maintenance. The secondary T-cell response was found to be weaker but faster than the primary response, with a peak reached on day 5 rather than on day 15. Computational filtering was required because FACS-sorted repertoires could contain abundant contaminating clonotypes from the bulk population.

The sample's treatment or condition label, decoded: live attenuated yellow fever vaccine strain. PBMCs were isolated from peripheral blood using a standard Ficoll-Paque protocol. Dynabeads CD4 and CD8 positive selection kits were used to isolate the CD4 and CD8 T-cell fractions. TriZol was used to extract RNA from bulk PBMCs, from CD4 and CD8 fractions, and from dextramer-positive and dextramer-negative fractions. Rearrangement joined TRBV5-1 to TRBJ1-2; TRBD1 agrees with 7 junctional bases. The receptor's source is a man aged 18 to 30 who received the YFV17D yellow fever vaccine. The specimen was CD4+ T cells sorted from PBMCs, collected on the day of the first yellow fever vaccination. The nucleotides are TGCGCCAGCAGTATGAGACAGGGCTGGGGCTACACCTTC. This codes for CASSMRQGWGYTF.